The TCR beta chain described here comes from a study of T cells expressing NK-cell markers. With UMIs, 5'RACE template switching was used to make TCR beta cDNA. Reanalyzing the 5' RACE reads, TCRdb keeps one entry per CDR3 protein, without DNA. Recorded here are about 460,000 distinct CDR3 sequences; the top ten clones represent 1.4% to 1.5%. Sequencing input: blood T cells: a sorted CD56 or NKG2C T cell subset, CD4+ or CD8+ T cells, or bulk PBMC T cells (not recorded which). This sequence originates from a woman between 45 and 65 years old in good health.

The CDR3 reads CASSPDRGKSNQPQHF. This rearrangement joins TRBV6-5 to TRBJ1-5; lacking DNA, the TRBD1 call made by TCRdb goes unchecked. CDR3 length: 16 amino acids. Germline V gene lookup returns CDR1 MNHEY and CDR2 SVGAGI.